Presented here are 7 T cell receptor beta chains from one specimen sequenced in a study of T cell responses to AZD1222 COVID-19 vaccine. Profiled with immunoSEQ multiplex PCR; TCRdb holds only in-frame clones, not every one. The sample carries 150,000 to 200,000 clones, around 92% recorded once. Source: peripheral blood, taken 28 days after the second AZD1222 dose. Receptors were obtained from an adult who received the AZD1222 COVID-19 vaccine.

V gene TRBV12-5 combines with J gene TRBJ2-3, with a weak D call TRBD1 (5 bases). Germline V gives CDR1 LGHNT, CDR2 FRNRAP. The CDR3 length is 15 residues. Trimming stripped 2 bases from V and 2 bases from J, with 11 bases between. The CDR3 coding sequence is TGTGCTAGTGGTTTGTTTGGCAGGGTCACAGATACGCAGTATTTT. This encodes CASGLFGRVTDTQYF.

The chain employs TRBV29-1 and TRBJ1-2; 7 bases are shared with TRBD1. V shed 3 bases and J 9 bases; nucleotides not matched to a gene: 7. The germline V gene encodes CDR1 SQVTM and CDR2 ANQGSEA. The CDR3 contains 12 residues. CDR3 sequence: CSVESQGVSYTF. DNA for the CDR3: TGCAGCGTTGAGAGTCAGGGGGTTAGCTACACCTTC.

CDR3 bases: TGCGCCAGCAGCCCAATCCCGACGGGAGGGAGGAACAATGAGCAGTTCTTC. It is translated as CASSPIPTGGRNNEQFF. The rearrangement links TRBV4-3 to TRBJ2-1; 8 positions agree with TRBD2. In germline, CDR1 is LGHNA, CDR2 YSLEER. This CDR3 is built from 17 residues. The V gene end was trimmed by 4 bases and the J gene end by 5 bases; junction bases not matched to a gene: 13.

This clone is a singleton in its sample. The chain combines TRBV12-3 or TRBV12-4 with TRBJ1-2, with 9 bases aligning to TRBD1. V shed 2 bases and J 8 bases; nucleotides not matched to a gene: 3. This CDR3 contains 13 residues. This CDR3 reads CASSLNRGRGYTF. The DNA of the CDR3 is TGTGCCAGCAGTTTAAACAGGGGGCGAGGCTACACCTTC.

The CDR3 DNA reads as TGTGCCAGCAGCCCTCAGGCGGGGGGGTCCACAGATACGCAGTATTTT. Protein sequence: CASSPQAGGSTDTQYF. The V and J genes are TRBV5-4 and TRBJ2-3, with 9 bases aligning to TRBD2. Germline V gene data show CDR1 as SGHNT and CDR2 as YYREEE (reference sequence). CDR3 length: 16 amino acids. After removal of 4 bases from V and 2 bases from J, the junction contained 8 bases not matched to a gene.

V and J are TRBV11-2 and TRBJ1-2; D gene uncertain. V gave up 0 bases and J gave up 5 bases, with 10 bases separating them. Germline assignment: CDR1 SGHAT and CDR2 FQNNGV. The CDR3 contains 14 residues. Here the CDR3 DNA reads TGTGCCAGCAGCTTAGAGCCCTCGGGGTATGGCTACACCTTC. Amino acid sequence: CASSLEPSGYGYTF.

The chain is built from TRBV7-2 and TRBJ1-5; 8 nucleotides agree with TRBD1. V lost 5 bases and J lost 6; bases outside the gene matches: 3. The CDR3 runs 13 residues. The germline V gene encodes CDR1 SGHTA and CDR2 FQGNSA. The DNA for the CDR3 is TGTGCCAGCAGCACCAGGGGGCGTCAGCCCCAGCATTTT. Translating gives CASSTRGRQPQHF.